Following are 17 T cell receptor beta chains from one sample sequenced in a study of a mutant IDH1 vaccine in newly diagnosed glioma listed by TCRdb under 2021. The antigens these receptors bind are not known. This specimen's time point label, interpreted: week 35, safety follow-up. A 20-mer mutant IDH1 peptide at 300 micrograms in Montanide made up each vaccine dose, which was injected subcutaneously together with topical imiquimod. Library preparation employed the immunoSEQ multiplex PCR assay. Held by TCRdb, this immuneACCESS table contains in-frame sequences only and omits some clones. Under half of the omission traces to an unresolved V gene where checked; the cause of the rest is unknown. A total of about 41,000 clones appear in this sample, more than 80% of them only once. The top ten clonotypes cover approximately 1.5% of the sample. The sample here was PBMCs, taken from a glioma patient whose treatment included an IDH1 peptide vaccine. The receptors stem from a man aged 35 to 55 with glioma.

This chain uses TRBV28 with TRBJ1-1; D is undetermined. V was shortened by 1 base and J by 6 bases, with 27 bases between the two germline ends. Germline CDR1 and CDR2: MDHEN and SYDVKM. There are 19 residues in the CDR3. This CDR3 is CASSLSVPRFPILGAEAFF. In DNA form, the CDR3 reads TGTGCCAGCAGTTTATCCGTTCCCCGTTTTCCGATTTTGGGCGCTGAAGCTTTCTTT.

The rearrangement uses TRBV14 and TRBJ1-2; 9 nucleotides line up with TRBD1. The germline gives CDR1 SGHDN, CDR2 FVKESK. This CDR3 is built from 15 residues. With 1 base clipped from V and 5 bases from J, the junction kept 5 bases outside the gene matches. In DNA, the CDR3 is TGTGCCAGCAGCCAAGTGTTGGGGACAGGGTATGGCTACACCTTC. Translation: CASSQVLGTGYGYTF.

The chain is built from TRBV4-3 and TRBJ2-3; 8 bases map to TRBD1. Trimming removed 1 base from V and 4 bases from J; junction bases left unmatched: 1. Germline CDR1 and CDR2: LGHNA and YSLEER. This CDR3 is built from 14 residues. CDR3 nucleotide sequence: TGCGCCAGCAGCCAAGGGGACAGGCCAGATACGCAGTATTTT. Translating gives CASSQGDRPDTQYF.

This clone was seen once. The chain has TRBV29-1 and TRBJ1-2; TRBD1 might be the D (6 bases). Trimming took 4 bases from V and 6 from J, leaving 15 bases between them. This CDR3 has 13 residues. CDR1 and CDR2 (germline): SQVTM, ANQGSEA. As DNA, the CDR3 is TGCAGCGTTGTTACAGGGCTTATGAATGGCTACACCTTC. Protein: CSVVTGLMNGYTF.

The chain links TRBV2 to TRBJ2-5; TRBD1 might be the D (6 bases). The ends were cut back, 6 bases at V and 2 bases at J, with 22 bases in the middle. Germline assignment: CDR1 SNHLY and CDR2 FYNNEI. The CDR3 consists of 17 residues. The CDR3 DNA reads as TGTGCCAGCAGCGCTTTCGGGACAACTATCAGGCAAGAGACCCAGTACTTC. Protein: CASSAFGTTIRQETQYF.

The CDR3 spells CSVERANTGELFF. The CDR3 DNA reads TGCAGCGTTGAAAGGGCGAACACCGGGGAGCTGTTTTTT. The rearrangement uses TRBV29-1 and TRBJ2-2, with D unresolved. The CDR3 has 13 residues. V lost 2 bases and J 0 bases, leaving 4 bases between the germline ends. CDR1 SQVTM and CDR2 ANQGSEA come from the germline V gene.

This clone was detected only once. The chain links TRBV28 to TRBJ1-6, with 8 positions matching TRBD1. V dropped 3 bases and J dropped 0; count of bases not matched to a gene: 7. Germline loops: CDR1 MDHEN, CDR2 SYDVKM. The CDR3 is made up of 18 amino acids. The CDR3 coding sequence is TGTGCCAGCAGTTTCCCGGGACAGGCGAGCTCCTATAATTCACCCCTCCACTTT. Translated, it gives CASSFPGQASSYNSPLHF. Supplemented by reference TRBV28 and TRBJ1-6, the full variable domain reads DVKVTQSSRYLVKRTGEKVFLECVQDMDHENMFWYRQDPGLGLRLIYFSYDVKMKEKGDIPEGYSVSREKKERFSLILESASTNQTSMYLCASSFPGQASSYNSPLHFGNGTRLTVT.

This clone was recorded once. The chain is built from TRBV1 and TRBJ2-7; the table names TRBD1, a call not compared with the DNA. TRBV1 is annotated as a pseudogene. This CDR3 spans 11 amino acids. The CDR3 DNA sequence: TGCACCAGCAGCCTGGGCTACGAGCAGTACGTC. Protein sequence: CTSSLGYEQYV.

This chain links TRBV25-1 with TRBJ1-3; weak D call: TRBD1 (6 bases). CDR1 MGHDK and CDR2 SYGVNS come from the germline V gene. The CDR3 covers 15 residues. The germline V and J ends were trimmed by 7 bases and 4 bases, with 17 bases remaining between them. CDR3 region: CASTPRGLWGNTIYF. The CDR3 DNA follows: TGTGCCAGCACCCCCAGGGGACTCTGGGGAAACACCATATATTTT.

This rearrangement joins TRBV16 to TRBJ2-5; possibly TRBD1 for D (6 bases). The CDR3 runs 16 residues. Trimming removed 2 bases from V and 5 bases from J, with 18 bases in between. CDR1 and CDR2 from the germline V gene are KGHSY and FQNENV. In DNA form, the CDR3 reads TGTGCCAGCAGCCAACCCTCGAGAGACAGGAGGGAGACCCAGTACTTC. The encoded protein is CASSQPSRDRRETQYF.

The chain couples TRBV11-1 to TRBJ2-7; D remains unclear. Between the trimmed V and J ends, which lost 2 bases and 4 bases, there was a span of 6 bases. The CDR3 is made up of 12 amino acids. Germline V lookup: CDR1 SGHAT, CDR2 FQDESV (reference sequence). CDR3 DNA: TGTGCCAGCAGCTTAAGTGGATACGAGCAGTACTTC. Translated: CASSLSGYEQYF.

V and J are TRBV7-9 and TRBJ2-3, with unresolved D. The CDR3 loop spans 14 amino acids. Between the trimmed V and J ends, which lost 5 bases and 6 bases, there was a span of 15 bases. Germline-derived CDR1 and CDR2 are SEHNR and FQNEAQ (reference sequence). CDR3: CASSGAPQTDTQYF. The CDR3 DNA reads TGTGCCAGCAGCGGAGCCCCCCAAACGGATACGCAGTATTTT. Looking up the rest from reference TRBV7-9 and TRBJ2-3 gives the full variable domain: DTGVSQNPRHKITKRGQNVTFRCDPISEHNRLYWYRQTLGQGPEFLTYFQNEAQLEKSRLLSDRFSAERPKGSFSTLEIQRTEQGDSAMYLCASSGAPQTDTQYFGPGTRLTVL.

V and J are TRBV4-1 and TRBJ1-5; 7 bases are shared with TRBD1. Germline-derived CDR1 and CDR2 are MGHRA and YSYEKL. V dropped 2 bases and J dropped 5; count of bases not matched to a gene: 6. The CDR3 extends over 15 amino acids. Here the CDR3 reads CASSQITGVDQPQHF. The CDR3 coding sequence is TGCGCCAGCAGCCAAATTACAGGGGTGGATCAGCCCCAGCATTTT.

CDR3 protein: CASSVVGLGLDEQFF. The CDR3 DNA reads as TGTGCCAGCAGCGTAGTAGGATTGGGGCTAGATGAGCAGTTCTTC. The chain links TRBV9 to TRBJ2-1; D possibly corresponds to TRBD1 (5 bases). V shed 0 bases and J shed 8 bases, with 15 bases lying between them. This CDR3 region has 15 residues. Germline V gives CDR1 SGDLS, CDR2 YYNGEE.

The chain combines TRBV14 with TRBJ2-7, with D perhaps matching TRBD2 (6 bases). The CDR3 is 16 residues long. Trimming left V 4 bases short and J 1 base short, with 17 bases between. Germline lookup yields CDR1 SGHDN and CDR2 FVKESK. In nucleotides, the CDR3 is TGTGCCAGCAGCCCAGTGGGAGGACGGGGATCCTACGAGCAGTACTTC. This encodes CASSPVGGRGSYEQYF. Variable domain in full (rest from reference TRBV14 and TRBJ2-7): EAGVTQFPSHSVIEKGQTVTLRCDPISGHDNLYWYRRVMGKEIKFLLHFVKESKQDESGMPNNRFLAERTGGTYSTLKVQPAELEDSGVYFCASSPVGGRGSYEQYFGPGTRLTVT.

V usage is TRBV5-1 and J usage is TRBJ1-3; TRBD1 aligns across 9 bases. Losses at the gene ends were 3 bases for V and 4 bases for J; bases not matched to a gene: 5. Germline CDR1 and CDR2: SGHRS and YFSETQ. CDR3 length: 15 residues. CDR3 bases: TGCGCCAGCAGCTCGACCGGGACAGGGGGAAACACCATATATTTT. It yields the protein CASSSTGTGGNTIYF.

The rearrangement uses TRBV7-3 and TRBJ1-1; D gene unclear. The CDR3 covers 15 residues. V was pared by 0 bases and J by 1 base, with 9 bases between. Germline V gene lookup returns CDR1 SGHTA and CDR2 FQGTGA. Written as DNA, the CDR3 is TGTGCCAGCAGCTTAACTCCAGGTGAGAACACTGAAGCTTTCTTT. Translating gives CASSLTPGENTEAFF.